These 24 T cell receptor beta chains originate from one sample sequenced in a study of regulatory and conventional T cells in RAG deficiency. The protocol was immunoSEQ multiplex PCR, while the TCRdb copy is restricted to in-frame clones and leaves out a portion. Among some 30,000 clones listed, around 90% were seen once. The sample also formed part of further work on regulatory T cells. From that report: The primer mix had 52 TRBV and 13 TRBJ primers.

The sequenced sample consisted of CD8+ T cells sorted from blood. Every receptor here comes from a human donor in good health.

The chain links TRBV15 to TRBJ2-2, with a weak D call TRBD2 (5 bases). The CDR3 extends over 15 amino acids. Germline V gene data show CDR1 as LNHNV and CDR2 as YYDKDF (reference sequence). V shed 0 bases and J shed 4 bases, with 9 bases lying between them. For the CDR3, the DNA is TGTGCCACCAGCAGAGAACTAGTTGGCACCGGGGAGCTGTTTTTT. It specifies CATSRELVGTGELFF.

In DNA form, the CDR3 reads TGTGCCAGTAGTATCGGGAGCGGAAACTCCTACGAGCAGTACTTC. This sequence encodes CASSIGSGNSYEQYF. The chain joins TRBV19 to TRBJ2-5; possible D gene TRBD2, 6 bases. Near its end, the DNA agrees better with TRBJ2-7, so the J call may be wrong. This CDR3 is 15 amino acids long. Germline-derived CDR1 and CDR2 are LNHDA and SQIVND (reference sequence).

This chain joins TRBV11-2 and TRBJ2-5, with TRBD2 identical over 9 bases. The J call is in doubt because the DNA end fits TRBJ2-7 better. The CDR3 length is 16 residues. Germline-derived CDR1 and CDR2 are SGHAT and FQNNGV. CDR3 bases: TGTGCCAGCAGCTCGACGGGACTAGCCTCCTCCTACGAGCAGTACTTC. Amino acid sequence: CASSSTGLASSYEQYF.

The rearrangement joins TRBV7-9 to TRBJ1-1, with 8 bases lining up with TRBD1. Unmatched junction bases numbered 11, after V lost 6 bases and J lost 11 bases. Germline CDR1 and CDR2: SEHNR and FQNEAQ (reference sequence). This CDR3 is built from 13 residues. The CDR3 DNA reads as TGTGCCAGCAGACCGTCCTTGACAGGGGACGCTTTCTTT. This codes for CASRPSLTGDAFF.

This chain uses TRBV5-6 with TRBJ2-6; D is uncertain. The V end lost 7 bases, the J end lost 5 bases, and 22 bases lay between the germline ends. Germline V gene lookup returns CDR1 SGHDT and CDR2 YYEEEE. The CDR3 extends over 17 amino acids. The DNA of the CDR3 is TGTGCCAGCCCGATAATCAATAGTCAAAGTCGGGCCAACGTCCTGACTTTC. Translation: CASPIINSQSRANVLTF.

The gene calls are TRBV9 and TRBJ2-1, with 8 bases fitting TRBD1. V lost 0 bases, J lost 3 bases, and 5 bases stayed unmatched. CDR3 length equals 16 residues. Looked up from germline, CDR1 is SGDLS and CDR2 is YYNGEE. This chain's CDR3 is CASSVALGTGYNEQFF. In DNA, the CDR3 is TGTGCCAGCAGCGTAGCGTTAGGGACAGGCTACAATGAGCAGTTCTTC.

The chain has TRBV27 and TRBJ1-1; perhaps TRBD1 as D (5 bases). From germline, CDR1 is MNHEY and CDR2 SMNVEV (reference sequence). Trimming shortened V by 0 bases and J by 10 bases, and 18 bases separated the two germline ends. This CDR3 has 15 amino acids. The CDR3: CASSLSQRAPGGAFF. Written as DNA, the CDR3 is TGTGCCAGCAGTTTATCTCAGAGAGCTCCCGGGGGAGCTTTCTTT.

The CDR3 here is CASSPGTGVTYEQYF. CDR3 DNA sequence: TGTGCCAGCAGCCCGGGGACAGGGGTGACCTACGAGCAGTACTTC. The chain uses TRBV7-9 and TRBJ2-7; 10 positions agree with TRBD1. The CDR3 is made up of 15 amino acids. The junction had 6 bases not matched to a gene; V was cut back by 5 bases and J by 2 bases. Germline CDR1 reads SEHNR; CDR2 reads FQNEAQ (reference sequence).

The chain employs TRBV5-1 and TRBJ2-7; TRBD1 matches at 11 bases. The V gene's germline CDR1 is SGHRS and CDR2 YFSETQ. This CDR3 comprises 12 residues. Trimming took 10 bases from V and 6 from J; bases not matched to a gene: 6. In DNA, the CDR3 is TGCGCCGTTGCGGGACAGGGGGGCGAGCAGTACTTC. Translating gives CAVAGQGGEQYF.

CDR3 region: CASSVTGMSNQPQHF. CDR3 bases: TGTGCCAGCAGTGTAACAGGTATGAGCAATCAGCCCCAGCATTTT. The chain uses TRBV6-1 and TRBJ1-5, with D tentatively TRBD1 (5 bases). CDR1 MNHNS and CDR2 SASEGT come from the germline V gene. V lost 4 bases, J lost 1 base, and 11 bases lay in between. CDR3 length: 15 residues.

In DNA, the CDR3 is TGCGCCAGCAGCCCCAACAGGGGCAATGAGCAGTTCTTC. Translating it yields CASSPNRGNEQFF. The V and J genes are TRBV4-1 and TRBJ2-1; 7 bases fit TRBD1. The ends lost 4 bases at V and 6 bases at J; junction bases unmatched: 3. Germline values: CDR1 MGHRA, CDR2 YSYEKL. The CDR3 totals 13 residues.

The chain couples TRBV9 to TRBJ1-4, with TRBD1 identical over 11 bases. CDR3 size: 15 residues. Germline V CDR1 and CDR2: SGDLS, YYNGEE. The junction had 3 bases not matched to a gene; V was cut back by 6 bases and J by 2 bases. The CDR3 region is CASTRTGGTNEKLFF. The DNA for the CDR3 is TGTGCCAGCACCCGGACAGGGGGCACTAATGAAAAACTGTTTTTT. Full variable domain (rest looked up from reference TRBV9 and TRBJ1-4): DSGVTQTPKHLITATGQRVTLRCSPRSGDLSVYWYQQSLDQGLQFLIQYYNGEERAKGNILERFSAQQFPDLHSELNLSSLELGDSALYFCASTRTGGTNEKLFFGSGTQLSVL.

J is TRBJ2-7 and V is TRBV27; TRBD1 matches 9 bases. The trim removed 8 bases at V and 1 base at J, leaving 6 bases unmatched. CDR1 and CDR2 (germline): MNHEY, SMNVEV (reference sequence). The length of the CDR3 is 14 residues. The CDR3 sequence is CASAGQGFSYEQYF. DNA for the CDR3: TGTGCCAGCGCCGGACAGGGGTTTTCCTACGAGCAGTACTTC.

This chain uses TRBV5-1 with TRBJ1-2; D call uncertain. The CDR3 length is 12 residues. V was cut by 6 bases and J by 6 bases, with 12 bases left in between. Germline values: CDR1 SGHRS, CDR2 YFSETQ. DNA for the CDR3: TGCGCCAGCACTCATGGCGGGGATGGCTACACCTTC. Protein product: CASTHGGDGYTF.

This sequence joins TRBV13 and TRBJ1-1; 8 nucleotides align to TRBD1. The CDR3 contains 13 residues. J was trimmed by 4 bases and V by 6 bases; bases with no gene match: 4. Germline CDR1 is PRHDT and CDR2 is FYEKMQ (reference sequence). CDR3 nucleotide sequence: TGTGCCAGCAGTCCAGGGGGCGTCACTGAAGCTTTCTTT. This translates into CASSPGGVTEAFF.

V gene TRBV7-9 combines with J gene TRBJ1-1, with D hard to call. The V end was cut by 9 bases, the J end by 3 bases, with 8 bases between. This CDR3 comprises 11 residues. Germline V gene lookup returns CDR1 SEHNR and CDR2 FQNEAQ (reference sequence). CDR3 DNA: TGTGCCAGTTTGGTGGACACTGAAGCTTTCTTT. It codes for CASLVDTEAFF.

The J gene is TRBJ1-1, the V gene TRBV28; TRBD1 matches 9 bases. The ends lost 8 bases at V and 8 bases at J; junction bases unmatched: 9. The CDR3 extends over 13 amino acids. Germline CDR1 reads MDHEN; CDR2 reads SYDVKM. CDR3 loop: CASGRDRVVEAFF. For the CDR3, the DNA is TGTGCCAGCGGCCGGGACAGGGTCGTCGAAGCTTTCTTT.

In nucleotides, the CDR3 is TGCGCCAGCAGCCGCGACACAAGACAGGGCTCCTACGAGCAGTACTTC. It is translated as CASSRDTRQGSYEQYF. This chain uses TRBV4-1 with TRBJ2-7; 7 nucleotides agree with TRBD1. The CDR3 is 16 amino acids. Germline lookup yields CDR1 MGHRA and CDR2 YSYEKL. With 4 bases clipped from V and 0 bases from J, the junction kept 9 bases outside the gene matches.

The CDR3 nucleotides are TGCGCCAGCAGTGGCACAACTGAAGCTTTCTTT. The encoded protein is CASSGTTEAFF. The chain combines TRBV10-2 with TRBJ1-1; D is unclear. With 4 bases removed from V and 5 bases from J, the gap between germline ends came to 5 bases. The CDR3 extends over 11 amino acids. Per germline, CDR1 WSHSY and CDR2 SAAADI.

The rearrangement joins TRBV7-8 to TRBJ2-3, with unresolved D. Germline-derived CDR1 and CDR2 are SGHVS and FQNEAQ. CDR3 size: 15 residues. Trimming cost V 3 bases and J 3 bases, with 13 bases left between them. The chain's CDR3 is CASSFRSRRTDTQYF. The CDR3 DNA reads as TGTGCCAGCAGCTTCCGTTCGCGCAGGACAGATACGCAGTATTTT.

The chain uses TRBV11-2 and TRBJ1-2; 7 nucleotides line up with TRBD1. The germline gives CDR1 SGHAT, CDR2 FQNNGV. CDR3 length: 15 residues. J lost 2 bases, V lost 5 bases, and 8 bases had no gene match. This chain's CDR3 is CASSGDRDRNYGYTF. DNA for the CDR3: TGTGCCAGCAGCGGAGACCGGGACAGAAACTATGGCTACACCTTC. The full variable domain, with the rest looked up from reference TRBV11-2 and TRBJ1-2, is EAGVAQSPRYKIIEKRQSVAFWCNPISGHATLYWYQQILGQGPKLLIQFQNNGVVDDSQLPKDRFSAERLKGVDSTLKIQPAKLEDSAVYLCASSGDRDRNYGYTFGSGTRLTVV.

The chain recombines TRBV4-1 with TRBJ2-5; 8 bases agree with TRBD2. The J call is in doubt because the DNA end fits TRBJ2-7 better. This CDR3 is 16 amino acids long. Germline lookup yields CDR1 MGHRA and CDR2 YSYEKL. The CDR3 region is CASSQDFLAGLYEQYF. In nucleotides, the CDR3 is TGCGCCAGCAGCCAAGACTTCCTAGCGGGCCTCTACGAGCAGTACTTC.

J is TRBJ1-6 and V is TRBV2, with TRBD1 matching over 9 bases. Looked up from germline, CDR1 is SNHLY and CDR2 is FYNNEI. Losses at the gene ends were 6 bases for V and 7 bases for J; bases not matched to a gene: 4. This CDR3 has 14 amino acids. CDR3: CASRTGTGNSPLHF. The CDR3 nucleotides are TGTGCCAGCAGAACCGGGACAGGGAATTCACCCCTCCACTTT.

This CDR3 is CAWSVFGGTEAFF. As DNA, the CDR3 is TGTGCCTGGAGTGTATTTGGTGGCACTGAAGCTTTCTTT. This chain connects TRBV30 to TRBJ1-1, with D hard to call. Looked up from germline, CDR1 is GTSNPN and CDR2 is SVGIG (reference sequence). The CDR3 sequence is 13 residues long. V was pared by 0 bases and J by 4 bases, with 9 bases between.